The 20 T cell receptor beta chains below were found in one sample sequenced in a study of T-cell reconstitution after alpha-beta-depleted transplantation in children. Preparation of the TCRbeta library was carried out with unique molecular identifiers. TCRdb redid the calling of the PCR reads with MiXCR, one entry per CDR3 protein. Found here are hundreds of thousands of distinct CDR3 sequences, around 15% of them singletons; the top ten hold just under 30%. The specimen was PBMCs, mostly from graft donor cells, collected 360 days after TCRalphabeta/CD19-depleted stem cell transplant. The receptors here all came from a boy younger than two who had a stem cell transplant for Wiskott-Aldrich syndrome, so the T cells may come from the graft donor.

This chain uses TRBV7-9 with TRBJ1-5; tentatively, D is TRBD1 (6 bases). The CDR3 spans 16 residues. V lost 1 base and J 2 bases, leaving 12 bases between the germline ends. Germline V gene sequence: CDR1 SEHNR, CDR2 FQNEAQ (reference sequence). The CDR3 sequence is CASSLGVGGGNQPQHF. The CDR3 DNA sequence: TGTGCCAGCAGCTTAGGAGTAGGGGGAGGCAATCAGCCCCAGCATTTT.

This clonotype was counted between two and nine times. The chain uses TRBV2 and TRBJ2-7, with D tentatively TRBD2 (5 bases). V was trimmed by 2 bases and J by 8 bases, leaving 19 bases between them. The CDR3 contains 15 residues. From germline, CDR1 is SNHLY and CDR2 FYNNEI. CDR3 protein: CASSEQYLQLGKQYF. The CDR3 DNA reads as TGTGCCAGCAGTGAACAGTACTTACAGCTCGGGAAGCAGTACTTC.

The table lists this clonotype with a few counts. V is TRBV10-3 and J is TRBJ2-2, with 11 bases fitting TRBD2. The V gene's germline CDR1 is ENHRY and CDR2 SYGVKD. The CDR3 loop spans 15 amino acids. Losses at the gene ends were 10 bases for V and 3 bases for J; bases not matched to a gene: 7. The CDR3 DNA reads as TGTGCCACCACTAGCGGGAGCGAGCACACCGGGGAGCTGTTTTTT. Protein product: CATTSGSEHTGELFF.

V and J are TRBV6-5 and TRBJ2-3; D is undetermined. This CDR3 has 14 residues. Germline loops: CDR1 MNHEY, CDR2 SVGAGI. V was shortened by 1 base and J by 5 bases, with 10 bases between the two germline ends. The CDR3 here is CASSYLLDLDTQYF. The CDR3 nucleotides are TGTGCCAGCAGTTACTTATTAGATCTAGATACGCAGTATTTT.

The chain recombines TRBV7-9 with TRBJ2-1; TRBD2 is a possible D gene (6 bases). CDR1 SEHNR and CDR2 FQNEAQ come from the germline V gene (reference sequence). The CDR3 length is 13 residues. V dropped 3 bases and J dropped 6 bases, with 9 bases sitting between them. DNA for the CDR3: TGTGCCAGCAGCTTCTCTAGCGTCAATGAGCAGTTCTTC. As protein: CASSFSSVNEQFF.

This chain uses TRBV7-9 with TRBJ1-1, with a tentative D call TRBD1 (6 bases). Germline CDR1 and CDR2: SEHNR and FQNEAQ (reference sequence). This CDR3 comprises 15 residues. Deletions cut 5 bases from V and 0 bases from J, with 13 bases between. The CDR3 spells CASSTQQGLNTEAFF. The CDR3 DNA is TGTGCCAGCAGCACTCAACAGGGACTGAACACTGAAGCTTTCTTT.

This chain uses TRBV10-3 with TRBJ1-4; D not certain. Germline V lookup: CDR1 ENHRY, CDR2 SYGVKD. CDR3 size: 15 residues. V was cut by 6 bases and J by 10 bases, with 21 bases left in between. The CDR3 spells CAIRPEYAYEGKLFF. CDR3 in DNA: TGTGCCATCAGGCCCGAATATGCGTATGAGGGAAAACTGTTTTTT.

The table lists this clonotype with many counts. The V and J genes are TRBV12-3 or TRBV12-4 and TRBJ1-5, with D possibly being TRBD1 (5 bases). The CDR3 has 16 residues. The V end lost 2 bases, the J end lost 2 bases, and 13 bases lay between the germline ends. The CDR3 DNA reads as TGTGCCAGCAGTTTAAGGCTTATAGGGGGCAATCAGCCCCAGCATTTT. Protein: CASSLRLIGGNQPQHF.

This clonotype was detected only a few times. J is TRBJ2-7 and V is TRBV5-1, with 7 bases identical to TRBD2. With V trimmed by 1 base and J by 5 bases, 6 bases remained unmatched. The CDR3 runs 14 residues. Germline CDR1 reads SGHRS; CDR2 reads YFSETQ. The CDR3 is CASSLTGTTDEQYF. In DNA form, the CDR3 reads TGCGCCAGCAGCTTGACCGGGACTACGGACGAGCAGTACTTC.

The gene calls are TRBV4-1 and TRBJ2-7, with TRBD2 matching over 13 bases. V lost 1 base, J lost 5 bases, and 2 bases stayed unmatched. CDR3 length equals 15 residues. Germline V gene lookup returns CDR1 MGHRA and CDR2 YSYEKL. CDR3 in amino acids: CASSQGGTSGNEQYF. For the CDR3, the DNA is TGCGCCAGCAGCCAAGGGGGGACTAGCGGGAACGAGCAGTACTTC.

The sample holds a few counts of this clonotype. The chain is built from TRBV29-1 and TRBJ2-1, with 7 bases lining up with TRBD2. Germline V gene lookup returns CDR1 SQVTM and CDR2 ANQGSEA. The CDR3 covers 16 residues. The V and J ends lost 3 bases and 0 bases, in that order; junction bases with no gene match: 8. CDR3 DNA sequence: TGCAGCGTTGATGGTACAGCGGGAAGCTCCTACAATGAGCAGTTCTTC. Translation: CSVDGTAGSSYNEQFF.

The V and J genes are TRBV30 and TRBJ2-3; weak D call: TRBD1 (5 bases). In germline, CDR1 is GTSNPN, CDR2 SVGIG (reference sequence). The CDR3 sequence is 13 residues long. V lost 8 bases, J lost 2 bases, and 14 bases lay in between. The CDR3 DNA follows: TGTGCCCGGACGGCAGGGAACACAGATACGCAGTATTTT. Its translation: CARTAGNTDTQYF.

The CDR3 protein is CASSFPPGQGSILAKNIQYF. As DNA, the CDR3 is TGTGCCAGCAGCTTCCCACCGGGACAGGGGTCGATCCTAGCCAAAAACATTCAGTACTTC. The J gene is TRBJ2-4, the V gene TRBV7-8; 10 positions agree with TRBD1. Germline lookup yields CDR1 SGHVS and CDR2 FQNEAQ. V lost 3 bases to trimming and J lost 0 bases; unmatched junction nucleotides: 14. This CDR3 region has 20 residues.

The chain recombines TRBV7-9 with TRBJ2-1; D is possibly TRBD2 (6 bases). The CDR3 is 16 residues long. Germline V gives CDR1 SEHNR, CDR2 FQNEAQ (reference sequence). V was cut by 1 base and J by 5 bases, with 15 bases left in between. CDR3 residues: CASSLVRLARHNEQFF. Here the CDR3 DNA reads TGTGCCAGCAGCTTAGTAAGGCTAGCGAGACACAATGAGCAGTTCTTC.

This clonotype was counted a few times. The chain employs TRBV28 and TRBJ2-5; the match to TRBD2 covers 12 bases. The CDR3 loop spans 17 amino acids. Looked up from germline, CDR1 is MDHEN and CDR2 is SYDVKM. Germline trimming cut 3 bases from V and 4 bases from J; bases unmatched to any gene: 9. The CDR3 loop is CASSLTSGGFGGETQYF. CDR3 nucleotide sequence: TGTGCCAGCAGTTTGACTAGCGGGGGTTTTGGAGGAGAGACCCAGTACTTC. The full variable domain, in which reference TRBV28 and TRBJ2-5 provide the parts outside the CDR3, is DVKVTQSSRYLVKRTGEKVFLECVQDMDHENMFWYRQDPGLGLRLIYFSYDVKMKEKGDIPEGYSVSREKKERFSLILESASTNQTSMYLCASSLTSGGFGGETQYFGPGTRLLVL.

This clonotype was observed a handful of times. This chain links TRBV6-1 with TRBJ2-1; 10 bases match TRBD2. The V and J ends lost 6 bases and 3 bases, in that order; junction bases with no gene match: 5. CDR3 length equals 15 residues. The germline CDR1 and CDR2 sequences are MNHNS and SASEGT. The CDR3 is CASRPSGGVYNEQFF. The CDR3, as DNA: TGTGCCAGCAGACCTAGCGGGGGAGTCTACAATGAGCAGTTCTTC.

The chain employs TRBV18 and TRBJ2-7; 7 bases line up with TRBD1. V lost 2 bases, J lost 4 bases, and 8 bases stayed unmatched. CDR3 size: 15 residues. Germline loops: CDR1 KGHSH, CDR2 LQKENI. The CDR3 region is CASSPASGQEYEQYF. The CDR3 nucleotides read TGTGCCAGCTCACCAGCCTCAGGACAGGAGTACGAGCAGTACTTC.

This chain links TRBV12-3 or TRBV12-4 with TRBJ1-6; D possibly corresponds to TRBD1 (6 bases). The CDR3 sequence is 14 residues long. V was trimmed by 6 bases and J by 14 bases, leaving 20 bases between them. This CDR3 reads CASRPGAGTSTLHF. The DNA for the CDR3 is TGTGCCAGCAGGCCAGGGGCGGGCACATCCACCCTCCACTTT.

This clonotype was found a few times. The CDR3 sequence: CAINKGRNTGELFF. The DNA of the CDR3 is TGTGCCATCAACAAAGGACGAAACACCGGGGAGCTGTTTTTT. The gene calls are TRBV10-3 and TRBJ2-2; no firm D call. V shed 7 bases and J shed 2 bases, with 11 bases lying between them. Germline V gene sequence: CDR1 ENHRY, CDR2 SYGVKD. The CDR3 is 14 residues long.

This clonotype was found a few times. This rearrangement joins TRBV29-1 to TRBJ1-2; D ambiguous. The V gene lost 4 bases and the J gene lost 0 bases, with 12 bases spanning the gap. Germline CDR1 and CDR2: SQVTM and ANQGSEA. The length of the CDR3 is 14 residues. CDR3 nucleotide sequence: TGCAGCGTTGGTCCGAGACAAGCTAACTATGGCTACACCTTC. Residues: CSVGPRQANYGYTF.